The 23 T cell receptor beta chains given below trace back to one sample, sequenced in a study of T cell responses to AZD1222 COVID-19 vaccine. TCRdb's table, derived via immunoSEQ multiplex PCR, lists solely in-frame clones and lacks some. The repertoire includes about 110,000 clones, 88% of them detected once, and less than 6% sits in the top ten. Source: peripheral blood, taken on day 0 of AZD1222 vaccination. The source is an adult in good health.

This clone was seen only once. This rearrangement joins TRBV7-9 to TRBJ1-5, with 7 bases aligning to TRBD1. The germline V gene encodes CDR1 SEHNR and CDR2 FQNEAQ (reference sequence). This CDR3 has 16 amino acids. Trimming removed 5 bases from V and 0 bases from J; junction bases left unmatched: 7. The DNA of the CDR3 is TGTGCCAGCAGCGAATACAGGGGCCTTAGCAATCAGCCCCAGCATTTT. Translation: CASSEYRGLSNQPQHF. Together with reference TRBV7-9 and TRBJ1-5, the CDR3 gives the full variable domain: DTGVSQNPRHKITKRGQNVTFRCDPISEHNRLYWYRQTLGQGPEFLTYFQNEAQLEKSRLLSDRFSAERPKGSFSTLEIQRTEQGDSAMYLCASSEYRGLSNQPQHFGDGTRLSIL.

The J gene is TRBJ1-4, the V gene TRBV9; perhaps TRBD1 as D (6 bases). V was clipped by 4 bases and J by 0 bases, with 13 bases between them. The CDR3 runs to 16 residues. Germline values: CDR1 SGDLS, CDR2 YYNGEE. CDR3 nucleotide sequence: TGTGCCAGCAGCCAGGGGATAGCATCAACTAATGAAAAACTGTTTTTT. Protein sequence: CASSQGIASTNEKLFF.

V and J are TRBV2 and TRBJ1-5, with D possibly being TRBD1 (5 bases). V was trimmed by 5 bases and J by 4 bases, leaving 12 bases between them. Germline V gene sequence: CDR1 SNHLY, CDR2 FYNNEI. CDR3 length: 14 amino acids. CDR3 amino acids: CASSSPGPNQPQHF. The DNA for the CDR3 is TGTGCCAGCAGTTCTCCGGGGCCGAATCAGCCCCAGCATTTT. Complete variable domain (other parts from reference TRBV2 and TRBJ1-5): EPEVTQTPSHQVTQMGQEVILRCVPISNHLYFYWYRQILGQKVEFLVSFYNNEISEKSEIFDDQFSVERPDGSNFTLKIRSTKLEDSAMYFCASSSPGPNQPQHFGDGTRLSIL.

The V and J genes are TRBV2 and TRBJ2-1; TRBD2 agrees at 10 bases. CDR1 and CDR2 (germline): SNHLY, FYNNEI. The junction had 9 bases not matched to a gene; V was cut back by 1 base and J by 6 bases. The length of the CDR3 is 17 residues. CDR3: CASSEVASGGDSNEQFF. DNA of the CDR3: TGTGCCAGCAGTGAAGTGGCTAGCGGGGGAGATTCCAATGAGCAGTTCTTC.

V is TRBV9 and J is TRBJ2-3, with 15 bases fitting TRBD2. The CDR3 extends over 17 amino acids. The ends lost 4 bases at V and 4 bases at J; junction bases unmatched: 7. CDR1 is SGDLS and CDR2 is YYNGEE in the germline V gene. CDR3 sequence: CASSPRTSGGAADTQYF. CDR3 coding DNA: TGTGCCAGCAGCCCGCGGACTAGCGGGGGGGCGGCAGATACGCAGTATTTT.

The chain has TRBV19 and TRBJ2-2, with 8 bases fitting TRBD2. This CDR3 has 15 amino acids. The J segment lost 6 bases and the V segment lost 4 bases, leaving 7 bases of the junction unmatched. The V gene's germline CDR1 is LNHDA and CDR2 SQIVND (reference sequence). Written as DNA, the CDR3 is TGTGCCAGTAGTAGGGGACTAGGGATTGCCGGGGAGCTGTTTTTT. Protein sequence: CASSRGLGIAGELFF.

The chain joins TRBV7-3 to TRBJ2-5, with TRBD2 as a possible D gene (7 bases). The CDR3 consists of 13 residues. Germline V gene sequence: CDR1 SGHTA, CDR2 FQGTGA. Trimming took off 3 bases at V and 7 bases at J, with 12 bases between the two ends. Here the CDR3 reads CASSFNREGTQYF. CDR3 DNA sequence: TGTGCCAGCAGCTTTAACAGGGAGGGGACCCAGTACTTC.

The rearrangement links TRBV5-1 to TRBJ2-7; D unclear. Germline CDR1 and CDR2: SGHRS and YFSETQ. The CDR3 extends over 16 amino acids. The V gene lost 0 bases and the J gene lost 5 bases, with 18 bases spanning the gap. CDR3 DNA sequence: TGCGCCAGCAGCTTGGGTGGACCCTTTGTTGGTGACGAGCAGTACTTC. This encodes CASSLGGPFVGDEQYF.

The rearrangement links TRBV10-3 to TRBJ2-3; D is unclear. CDR1 ENHRY and CDR2 SYGVKD come from the germline V gene. The germline V and J ends were trimmed by 10 bases and 4 bases, with 9 bases remaining between them. This CDR3 is built from 11 residues. The CDR3 sequence: CATSIADTQYF. The CDR3 DNA follows: TGTGCCACATCGATCGCAGATACGCAGTATTTT.

The chain carries TRBV29-1 and TRBJ1-2, with D maybe TRBD1 (5 bases). Per the germline V gene, CDR1 is SQVTM and CDR2 is ANQGSEA. Trimming left V 5 bases short and J 8 bases short, with 15 bases between. The length of the CDR3 is 12 residues. CDR3 DNA: TGCAGCGTTTCCGACAGTTCCTGGGGCTACACCTTC. It encodes CSVSDSSWGYTF.

The chain couples TRBV11-2 to TRBJ2-5, with D hard to call. Germline lookup yields CDR1 SGHAT and CDR2 FQNNGV. Deletions cut 1 base from V and 3 bases from J, with 6 bases between. This CDR3 region has 13 residues. CDR3 sequence: CASSLVLEETQYF. CDR3 nucleotide sequence: TGTGCCAGCAGCTTAGTTCTTGAAGAGACCCAGTACTTC.

CDR3 in amino acids: CASGTLNNSPLHF. DNA of the CDR3: TGTGCCAGCGGGACTTTGAACAATTCACCCCTCCACTTT. The chain has TRBV7-2 and TRBJ1-6; tentative D call: TRBD1 (5 bases). V was shortened by 8 bases and J by 7 bases, with 12 bases between the two germline ends. CDR1 SGHTA and CDR2 FQGNSA come from the germline V gene. This CDR3 comprises 13 residues.

The V and J genes are TRBV28 and TRBJ1-2, with D perhaps matching TRBD1 (5 bases). The ends were cut back, 2 bases at V and 6 bases at J, with 10 bases in the middle. This CDR3 has 13 residues. Germline loops: CDR1 MDHEN, CDR2 SYDVKM. The CDR3 DNA is TGTGCCAGCAGTTTAGGTACAGGAAATGGCTACACCTTC. It encodes CASSLGTGNGYTF.

V usage is TRBV11-2 and J usage is TRBJ1-2; perhaps TRBD1 as D (5 bases). The CDR3 is made up of 12 amino acids. V was cut by 6 bases and J by 4 bases, with 9 bases left in between. The V gene's germline CDR1 is SGHAT and CDR2 FQNNGV. DNA for the CDR3: TGTGCCAGCAGGGAGACAGCCTATGGCTACACCTTC. The encoded protein is CASRETAYGYTF.

In its sample, this clone was seen a few times. The chain's CDR3 is CSVARDRGTYEQYF. The DNA of the CDR3 is TGCAGCGTTGCCCGGGACAGGGGAACCTACGAGCAGTACTTC. This sequence joins TRBV29-1 and TRBJ2-7, with 10 bases fitting TRBD1. The CDR3 is 14 amino acids. The J segment lost 2 bases and the V segment lost 4 bases, leaving 5 bases of the junction unmatched. Germline-derived CDR1 and CDR2 are SQVTM and ANQGSEA.

This rearrangement joins TRBV12-3 or TRBV12-4 to TRBJ1-2; the D gene is possibly TRBD1 (5 bases). V was clipped by 6 bases and J by 7 bases, with 12 bases between them. The CDR3 sequence is 12 residues long. The CDR3 loop reads CASRDGTGGYTF. The DNA for the CDR3 is TGTGCCAGCAGAGACGGGACGGGTGGCTACACCTTC.

The V gene is TRBV3-1 (or the pseudogene TRBV3-2), the J gene TRBJ2-1; 9 bases fit TRBD2. The germline V gene has CDR1 LGHDT and CDR2 YNNKEL (reference sequence). The CDR3 is 14 amino acids. Unmatched junction bases numbered 2, after V lost 1 base and J lost 7 bases. The CDR3 coding sequence is TGTGCCAGCAGCCAAGTTCTAGCGGGGAATGAGCAGTTCTTC. The encoded protein is CASSQVLAGNEQFF.

The chain employs TRBV19 and TRBJ1-4; a possible D gene is TRBD1 (6 bases). Trimming left V 3 bases short and J 8 bases short, with 13 bases between. Germline CDR1 reads LNHDA; CDR2 reads SQIVND (reference sequence). The CDR3 consists of 14 residues. For the CDR3, the DNA is TGTGCCAGTAGTATCCGCCAGGGGAAGGAAAAACTGTTTTTT. It is translated as CASSIRQGKEKLFF.

This clone was seen a single time. The chain combines TRBV5-1 with TRBJ1-3; weak D call: TRBD1 (5 bases). V was shortened by 7 bases and J by 0 bases, with 11 bases between the two germline ends. Germline V gene sequence: CDR1 SGHRS, CDR2 YFSETQ. This CDR3 has 14 residues. The CDR3 nucleotides are TGCGCCAGCGCCCCAGGGAGCTCTGGAAACACCATATATTTT. Translation gives CASAPGSSGNTIYF.

The chain uses TRBV19 and TRBJ2-1, with 7 bases that match TRBD2. Germline loops: CDR1 LNHDA, CDR2 SQIVND (reference sequence). The CDR3 sequence is 15 residues long. The V segment lost 3 bases and the J segment 6 bases; nucleotides outside the gene matches: 8. The CDR3 here is CASSIFGGDVNEQFF. DNA of the CDR3: TGTGCCAGTAGTATTTTTGGGGGGGATGTCAATGAGCAGTTCTTC.

The gene calls are TRBV9 and TRBJ1-2; D is ambiguous. Germline V lookup: CDR1 SGDLS, CDR2 YYNGEE. With 0 bases removed from V and 7 bases from J, the gap between germline ends came to 13 bases. The CDR3 is made up of 14 amino acids. CDR3 in DNA: TGTGCCAGCAGCGTAGATAAGGCGGTCGGTGGCTACACCTTC. Encoded protein: CASSVDKAVGGYTF.

The V and J genes are TRBV10-1 and TRBJ1-5; TRBD1 aligns across 7 bases. CDR3 length equals 15 residues. V shed 9 bases, J shed 2 bases, and the junction held 10 bases outside the gene matches. The germline gives CDR1 WNHNN, CDR2 SYGVQD (reference sequence). DNA for the CDR3: TGCGCCAGGAGAACCGGGACAGAAGGCAATCAGCCCCAGCATTTT. It codes for CARRTGTEGNQPQHF.

The rearrangement links TRBV7-2 to TRBJ1-5; no definite D call. This CDR3 has 16 residues. Germline lookup yields CDR1 SGHTA and CDR2 FQGNSA. Trimming left V 2 bases short and J 6 bases short, with 17 bases between. The CDR3 bases are TGTGCCAGCAGCTTACCCAGGAACAGCTCGGCTCAGCCCCAGCATTTT. This gives the protein CASSLPRNSSAQPQHF.